The 18 T cell receptor beta chains below all came from one sample that was sequenced in a study of identical twins. TCRdb independently ran MiXCR on the 5' RACE reads; one entry per CDR3 protein. The sample carries 250,000 or so distinct CDR3 sequences, about 7.5% recorded once. These records were also assigned to another study, of yellow fever vaccine responses in identical twins.

Sequencing used CD8+ T cells sorted from blood. The receptors derive from a woman younger than 30 in good health.

This clonotype was found a few times. V usage is TRBV10-3 and J usage is TRBJ2-7; possible D gene TRBD1, 6 bases. V was cut by 0 bases and J by 3 bases, with 12 bases left in between. Germline V gene lookup returns CDR1 ENHRY and CDR2 SYGVKD. The CDR3 is 15 amino acids. The CDR3 DNA follows: TGTGCCATCAGTGAGTCCGACAGGTTGTTCTACGAGCAGTACGTC. Its protein is CAISESDRLFYEQYV.

This clonotype has a handful of counts. The gene calls are TRBV5-6 and TRBJ2-3; the match to TRBD2 covers 11 bases. There are 16 residues in the CDR3. Germline V CDR1 and CDR2: SGHDT, YYEEEE. With V trimmed by 0 bases and J by 5 bases, 5 bases remained unmatched. The CDR3 sequence: CASSLVSGGARDTQYF. The CDR3 bases are TGTGCCAGCAGCTTGGTTAGCGGGGGGGCTCGAGATACGCAGTATTTT.

The chain joins TRBV20-1 to TRBJ2-3; D uncertain. V dropped 0 bases and J dropped 1 base, with 8 bases sitting between them. This CDR3 is 14 amino acids long. From germline, CDR1 is DFQATT and CDR2 SNEGSKA (reference sequence). In DNA form, the CDR3 reads TGCAGTGCTAGAGATAGCTGGGGCACAGATACGCAGTATTTT. Translated, it gives CSARDSWGTDTQYF.

This clonotype came up a few times. The CDR3 DNA reads TGCAGCGTTGACCTGGGGTCGAATGAAAAACTGTTTTTT. It yields the protein CSVDLGSNEKLFF. This chain links TRBV29-1 with TRBJ1-4; no firm D call. Germline CDR1 reads SQVTM; CDR2 reads ANQGSEA. V was cut by 3 bases and J by 5 bases, with 10 bases left in between. The CDR3 totals 13 residues.

This clonotype was counted between two and nine times. The chain has TRBV6-1 and TRBJ2-1, with D unresolved. The germline V gene encodes CDR1 MNHNS and CDR2 SASEGT. CDR3 length equals 12 residues. V was shortened by 4 bases and J by 6 bases, with 7 bases between the two germline ends. In DNA, the CDR3 is TGTGCCAGCAGTGTTTCGGGCAATGAGCAGTTCTTC. As protein: CASSVSGNEQFF.

This clonotype turned up a few times. The rearrangement uses TRBV6-1 and TRBJ2-3; TRBD2 matches 8 bases. Germline values: CDR1 MNHNS, CDR2 SASEGT. CDR3 length: 15 amino acids. Trimming cost V 7 bases and J 2 bases; bases outside gene matches: 8. This chain's CDR3 is CASKRLATNTDTQYF. The CDR3, as DNA: TGTGCCAGCAAGCGACTAGCGACTAACACAGATACGCAGTATTTT.

The chain combines TRBV28 with TRBJ2-3; 9 bases align to TRBD2. The CDR3 has 15 residues. Germline V lookup: CDR1 MDHEN, CDR2 SYDVKM. Trimming cost V 6 bases and J 4 bases; bases outside gene matches: 8. The CDR3 loop reads CASRTGTSSSDTQYF. The CDR3 DNA sequence: TGTGCCAGCAGAACCGGGACTAGCAGTTCAGATACGCAGTATTTT.

In this sample, this clonotype turned up many times. CDR3 sequence reads: CATSELTGQLFF. The CDR3 DNA follows: TGTGCCACCAGTGAGCTGACCGGTCAGCTGTTTTTT. The chain links TRBV24-1 to TRBJ2-2; D uncertain. Per the germline V gene, CDR1 is KGHDR and CDR2 is SFDVKD. The length of the CDR3 is 12 residues. With 4 bases removed from V and 12 bases from J, the gap between germline ends came to 11 bases.

This clonotype was seen ten or more times. V and J are TRBV2 and TRBJ2-1; tentative D call: TRBD2 (6 bases). Deletions cut 6 bases from V and 6 bases from J, with 9 bases between. CDR3 length: 12 residues. The germline V gene encodes CDR1 SNHLY and CDR2 FYNNEI. The CDR3 DNA is TGTGCCAGCAGGCGGGACCTCAATGAGCAGTTCTTC. Translation gives CASRRDLNEQFF. The whole variable domain, filled in from reference TRBV2 and TRBJ2-1, reads EPEVTQTPSHQVTQMGQEVILRCVPISNHLYFYWYRQILGQKVEFLVSFYNNEISEKSEIFDDQFSVERPDGSNFTLKIRSTKLEDSAMYFCASRRDLNEQFFGPGTRLTVL.

The chain uses TRBV4-1 and TRBJ1-1; D is ambiguous. The CDR3 is 13 residues long. The germline gives CDR1 MGHRA, CDR2 YSYEKL. The germline V and J ends were trimmed by 4 bases and 0 bases, with 6 bases remaining between them. The CDR3 is CASSPIVNTEAFF. The CDR3 DNA is TGCGCCAGCAGCCCAATTGTGAACACTGAAGCTTTCTTT.

This clonotype was seen a handful of times. The J gene is TRBJ2-5, the V gene TRBV28; 7 positions agree with TRBD2. The germline V gene encodes CDR1 MDHEN and CDR2 SYDVKM. The CDR3 consists of 14 residues. V lost 7 bases and J lost 3; bases outside the gene matches: 8. The CDR3 region has the DNA TGTGCCAGCACCCCCCCGAGCGGGGAAGAGACCCAGTACTTC. It is translated as CASTPPSGEETQYF.

This clonotype was seen at least ten times. The chain employs TRBV4-1 and TRBJ1-2; a possible D gene is TRBD1 (6 bases). Germline V gives CDR1 MGHRA, CDR2 YSYEKL. The CDR3 has 13 amino acids. V lost 3 bases, J lost 8 bases, and 13 bases lay in between. Written as DNA, the CDR3 is TGCGCCAGCAGCCATACAGGGATCTCAGGCTACACCTTC. Translating it yields CASSHTGISGYTF.

In its sample, this clonotype was seen many times. This chain joins TRBV12-3 or TRBV12-4 and TRBJ1-5, with unresolved D. This CDR3 contains 15 residues. The germline V and J ends were trimmed by 7 bases and 0 bases, with 13 bases remaining between them. The CDR3 nucleotides read TGTGCCAGCAATATCGGACGGGATAGCAATCAGCCCCAGCATTTT. Translation gives CASNIGRDSNQPQHF.

This clonotype was observed a few times. The chain employs TRBV6-5 and TRBJ2-2; D uncertain. CDR1 is MNHEY, CDR2 SVGAGI, per germline. CDR3 size: 13 residues. Trimming left V 2 bases short and J 3 bases short, with 4 bases between. CDR3 protein: CASSYGYTGELFF. DNA for the CDR3: TGTGCCAGCAGTTACGGGTACACCGGGGAGCTGTTTTTT.

This rearrangement joins TRBV2 to TRBJ2-1, with 8 nucleotides matching TRBD2. This CDR3 contains 16 residues. CDR1 and CDR2 from the germline V gene are SNHLY and FYNNEI. V lost 2 bases, J lost 5 bases, and 8 bases stayed unmatched. The CDR3 reads CASSEWVAGNHNEQFF. CDR3 DNA sequence: TGTGCCAGCAGTGAATGGGTAGCGGGAAACCACAATGAGCAGTTCTTC.

Many counts were recorded for this clonotype. Here the CDR3 DNA reads TGTGCCAGCTCTGAGGGCAGTTTGGATACAACTAATGAAAAACTGTTTTTT. It codes for CASSEGSLDTTNEKLFF. The gene calls are TRBV2 and TRBJ1-4; D not certain. This CDR3 is built from 17 residues. Looked up from germline, CDR1 is SNHLY and CDR2 is FYNNEI. Trimming removed 8 bases from V and 0 bases from J, with 19 bases in between.

At least ten counts were recorded for this clonotype. The V call is TRBV6-5, the J call TRBJ2-1, with 7 positions matching TRBD2. CDR3 length equals 14 residues. CDR1 is MNHEY, CDR2 SVGAGI, per germline. The J segment lost 7 bases and the V segment lost 2 bases, leaving 5 bases of the junction unmatched. In DNA, the CDR3 is TGTGCCAGCAGTTACGGGGGACTACAAAATGAGCAGTTCTTC. This encodes CASSYGGLQNEQFF.

The chain uses TRBV12-3 or TRBV12-4 and TRBJ2-5, with D maybe TRBD1 (5 bases). The V and J ends lost 8 bases and 5 bases respectively, with 15 bases between them. This CDR3 comprises 13 residues. This CDR3 reads CASLEAGQETQYF. In DNA form, the CDR3 reads TGTGCCAGCTTAGAGGCAGGGCAGGAGACCCAGTACTTC.